This T cell receptor (beta chain) is drawn from a study of Ad26.COV2.S vaccination and SARS-CoV-2 variants. This sample's treatment: 15 to 20 received Ad26.COV2.S at low or high dose, single or two shots; roughly five received placebo; per-sample allocation not given. All samples were drawn on day 63, counting from the first vaccine or placebo injection. The table came from immunoSEQ multiplex PCR; TCRdb's copy has only in-frame clones and leaves some out. This table holds roughly 500,000 clones, 87% found once. The TCR sequence derives from a person aged 18-65 years who received the Ad26.COV2.S COVID-19 vaccine or a placebo. The starting material was peripheral blood, obtained in a trial of Ad26.COV2.S vaccine versus placebo.

Here the CDR3 DNA reads TGTGCCAGCAGCCAGCTGAGGGGTACTGAAGCTTTCTTT. It codes for CASSQLRGTEAFF. The chain combines TRBV4-2 with TRBJ1-1, with a tentative D call TRBD1 (5 bases). This CDR3 comprises 13 residues. V lost 3 bases and J 5 bases, leaving 10 bases between the germline ends. Germline assignment: CDR1 LGHNA and CDR2 YNFKEQ.